This T cell receptor beta chain was found in a study of blood T cell repertoires in COVID-19. The V gene end was trimmed by 4 bases and the J gene end by 5 bases; junction bases not matched to a gene: 11. The CDR3 totals 18 residues. Germline V gives CDR1 LGHDT, CDR2 YNNKEL (reference sequence). TCRdb keeps only in-frame clones here, not all; method: immunoSEQ multiplex PCR. The data contain 190,000 or so clones, approximately 87% of them seen just once; the ten biggest clones take up approximately 0.88%. The V gene is TRBV3-1 (or the pseudogene TRBV3-2), the J gene TRBJ2-1, with 13 bases that match TRBD2. Material: peripheral blood. The sequence came from a woman under 30 who had recovered from COVID-19. Written as DNA, the CDR3 is TGTGCCAGCAGCCCTCCCCCACTAGCGGGGGGGCCCCACAATGAGCAGTTCTTC. It encodes CASSPPPLAGGPHNEQFF.